This is a list of T cell receptor beta chains from one sample in a study of T cell repertoires in cytomegalovirus infection. These receptors are not linked to any known antigen. From the reads, TCRdb called clonotypes with MiXCR, one entry per CDR3 protein. This table holds fewer than 200,000 distinct CDR3 sequences, less than 25% found once. The sequencing used CD8+ T cells from cultured PBMCs, collected from culture after CMV antigen stimulation. The receptors were sampled from a human donor in good health (CMV status not recorded). Some clones in this sample may be carry-over from other donors' samples. Both conserved end residues are part of each CDR3. The order of the fields is CDR3 DNA, CDR3 protein, clone size, CDR3 length, J gene, V gene, D gene. The D gene is left open where the match is weak. Clone size appears in some rows only: once, few, many, or a class for an expanded clone.

CDR3 DNA: TGTGCCAGCAGCTTTTTTCGGGAGGATTGGGTATACAATGAGCAGTTCTTC
CDR3 protein: CASSFFREDWVYNEQFF
clone size: -
CDR3 length: 17
J gene: TRBJ2-1
V gene: TRBV7-8
D gene: TRBD2

CDR3 DNA: TGTGCCAGCAGCTTAGGTAACACTGAAGCTTTCTTT
CDR3 protein: CASSLGNTEAFF
clone size: many
CDR3 length: 12
J gene: TRBJ1-1
V gene: TRBV12-3/TRBV12-4
D gene: -

CDR3 DNA: TGTGCCAGCAGCCGGTTAACAGAGCCAGAGACCCAGTACTTC
CDR3 protein: CASSRLTEPETQYF
clone size: few
CDR3 length: 14
J gene: TRBJ2-5
V gene: TRBV3-1
D gene: -

CDR3 DNA: TGTGCCAGCAGCCTAAAGGTGATGGGGCTCAACAGGAGGAATTCACCCCTCCACTTT
CDR3 protein: CASSLKVMGLNRRNSPLHF
clone size: few
CDR3 length: 19
J gene: TRBJ1-6
V gene: TRBV7-6
D gene: -

CDR3 DNA: TGTGCCAGTAGTATTGACAGGCGGATTAACTATGGCTACACCTTC
CDR3 protein: CASSIDRRINYGYTF
clone size: -
CDR3 length: 15
J gene: TRBJ1-2
V gene: TRBV19
D gene: -

CDR3 DNA: TGTGCCAGCAGGACCCCACTAGCGGGGGGTCGGGAGACCCAGTACTTC
CDR3 protein: CASRTPLAGGRETQYF
clone size: -
CDR3 length: 16
J gene: TRBJ2-5
V gene: TRBV28
D gene: TRBD2

CDR3 DNA: TGTGCCAGCAGTTACTCCTATGAAGGGACAGGTTACTACGAGCAGTACTTC
CDR3 protein: CASSYSYEGTGYYEQYF
clone size: -
CDR3 length: 17
J gene: TRBJ2-7
V gene: TRBV6-2/TRBV6-3
D gene: TRBD1

CDR3 DNA: TGTGCCAGCAGCTTCGGACTAGCGGGGGGTCACAATGAGCAGTTCTTC
CDR3 protein: CASSFGLAGGHNEQFF
clone size: few
CDR3 length: 16
J gene: TRBJ2-1
V gene: TRBV11-2
D gene: TRBD2

CDR3 DNA: TGTGCCAGCAGTTACCTGGGACTAGCGGAGCAGTTCTTC
CDR3 protein: CASSYLGLAEQFF
clone size: few
CDR3 length: 13
J gene: TRBJ2-1
V gene: TRBV6-2/TRBV6-3
D gene: TRBD2

CDR3 DNA: TGTGCCAGCAGCCCACGGGTCGCCAGGGCCGGGGAGCTGTTTTTT
CDR3 protein: CASSPRVARAGELFF
clone size: few
CDR3 length: 15
J gene: TRBJ2-2
V gene: TRBV7-9
D gene: -

CDR3 DNA: TGTGCCAGCAGTTTAGGGAAGGGGACTGAAGCTTTCTTT
CDR3 protein: CASSLGKGTEAFF
clone size: -
CDR3 length: 13
J gene: TRBJ1-1
V gene: TRBV27
D gene: -

CDR3 DNA: TGTGCCAGCAGCTCCCTTGGGGGTCGGGGTCATTACAATGAGCAGTTCTTC
CDR3 protein: CASSSLGGRGHYNEQFF
clone size: -
CDR3 length: 17
J gene: TRBJ2-1
V gene: TRBV5-6
D gene: -

CDR3 DNA: TGTGCCAGCAGCTCAACAGGGGGCCCTGAAAAACTGTTTTTT
CDR3 protein: CASSSTGGPEKLFF
clone size: -
CDR3 length: 14
J gene: TRBJ1-4
V gene: TRBV7-2
D gene: TRBD1

CDR3 DNA: TGTGCCAGCAGTTTATACGGGACAGGGGCAGGCAATGAGCAGTTCTTC
CDR3 protein: CASSLYGTGAGNEQFF
clone size: -
CDR3 length: 16
J gene: TRBJ2-1
V gene: TRBV27
D gene: TRBD1

CDR3 DNA: TGTGCCAGCAGTTACTCGATCAAGAACACTGAAGCTTTCTTT
CDR3 protein: CASSYSIKNTEAFF
clone size: few
CDR3 length: 14
J gene: TRBJ1-1
V gene: TRBV6-6
D gene: -

CDR3 DNA: TGTGCCAGCAGCTTAGTTGGCCAGGGGGCTTTAGATACGCAGTATTTT
CDR3 protein: CASSLVGQGALDTQYF
clone size: few
CDR3 length: 16
J gene: TRBJ2-3
V gene: TRBV7-9
D gene: TRBD1

CDR3 DNA: TGCAGCGTTGTCAGTAAAAGACAGGGGGCTAGCCGAACTGAAGCTTTCTTT
CDR3 protein: CSVVSKRQGASRTEAFF
clone size: -
CDR3 length: 17
J gene: TRBJ1-1
V gene: TRBV29-1
D gene: TRBD1

CDR3 DNA: TGTGCCATCAGCGCGCGGGACAGGGACAAAAAGGACACCGGGGAGCTGTTTTTT
CDR3 protein: CAISARDRDKKDTGELFF
clone size: -
CDR3 length: 18
J gene: TRBJ2-2
V gene: TRBV7-4
D gene: TRBD1

CDR3 DNA: TGCGCCAGCAGCCAAGATCCGGGACAGAAGCAGTTCTTC
CDR3 protein: CASSQDPGQKQFF
clone size: -
CDR3 length: 13
J gene: TRBJ2-1
V gene: TRBV4-3
D gene: TRBD1

CDR3 DNA: TGTGCCAGCAGTGAATCCATAAGGCGGGGGGGCCCAGATACGCAGTATTTT
CDR3 protein: CASSESIRRGGPDTQYF
clone size: many
CDR3 length: 17
J gene: TRBJ2-3
V gene: TRBV25-1
D gene: TRBD2

CDR3 DNA: TGTGCCAGCAGCTGGGGGACTAGTAATAAAGAGACCCAGTACTTC
CDR3 protein: CASSWGTSNKETQYF
clone size: few
CDR3 length: 15
J gene: TRBJ2-5
V gene: TRBV7-2
D gene: TRBD2

CDR3 DNA: TGTGCCAGCAGCACGCCGACAGTTGTCCCCTACAATGAGCAGTTCTTC
CDR3 protein: CASSTPTVVPYNEQFF
clone size: few
CDR3 length: 16
J gene: TRBJ2-1
V gene: TRBV7-8
D gene: -

CDR3 DNA: TGTGCCAGCAGCTCAAGACAGGACTCAACTAATGAAAAACTGTTTTTT
CDR3 protein: CASSSRQDSTNEKLFF
clone size: few
CDR3 length: 16
J gene: TRBJ1-4
V gene: TRBV11-1
D gene: -

CDR3 DNA: TGTGCCAGCAGCTTAACAGGAGCCCAAGAGACCCAGTACTTC
CDR3 protein: CASSLTGAQETQYF
clone size: -
CDR3 length: 14
J gene: TRBJ2-5
V gene: TRBV7-2
D gene: -

CDR3 DNA: TGTGCCAGCAGCTTAGGGGCTAGCGTGGCCTACGAGCAGTACTTC
CDR3 protein: CASSLGASVAYEQYF
clone size: few
CDR3 length: 15
J gene: TRBJ2-7
V gene: TRBV7-2
D gene: -

CDR3 DNA: TGTGCCAGCAGTTTTACTAGCGGGGGTTGGGAGACCCAGTACTTC
CDR3 protein: CASSFTSGGWETQYF
clone size: few
CDR3 length: 15
J gene: TRBJ2-5
V gene: TRBV6-2/TRBV6-3
D gene: TRBD2

CDR3 DNA: TGTGCCAGCAGTTTCACGGACAGGGTCCTCTACAATGAGCAGTTCTTC
CDR3 protein: CASSFTDRVLYNEQFF
clone size: few
CDR3 length: 16
J gene: TRBJ2-1
V gene: TRBV9
D gene: TRBD1

CDR3 DNA: TGTGCCAGCAGTCCAAACACAAATGAGCAGTTCTTC
CDR3 protein: CASSPNTNEQFF
clone size: -
CDR3 length: 12
J gene: TRBJ2-1
V gene: TRBV7-3
D gene: -

CDR3 DNA: TGTGCCAGCAGCTTAGAAAGCACCGGGGAGCTGTTTTTT
CDR3 protein: CASSLESTGELFF
clone size: few
CDR3 length: 13
J gene: TRBJ2-2
V gene: TRBV7-6
D gene: -

CDR3 DNA: TGTGCCAGCAGTTTGGAGGGAGTAAACTGGGCAGATACGCAGTATTTT
CDR3 protein: CASSLEGVNWADTQYF
clone size: few
CDR3 length: 16
J gene: TRBJ2-3
V gene: TRBV27
D gene: -

CDR3 DNA: TGTGCCAGCTCCCCATCTTATGAGGGGACACCCTACGAGCAGTACTTC
CDR3 protein: CASSPSYEGTPYEQYF
clone size: few
CDR3 length: 16
J gene: TRBJ2-7
V gene: TRBV18
D gene: -

CDR3 DNA: TGTGCCAGCAGCATTATAACAGATATGACCGGGGAGCTGTTTTTT
CDR3 protein: CASSIITDMTGELFF
clone size: few
CDR3 length: 15
J gene: TRBJ2-2
V gene: TRBV7-8
D gene: -

CDR3 DNA: TGTGCCACCAGTGACCGGGGGAACTACAATGAGCAGTTCTTC
CDR3 protein: CATSDRGNYNEQFF
clone size: few
CDR3 length: 14
J gene: TRBJ2-1
V gene: TRBV24-1
D gene: -

CDR3 DNA: TGTGCCAGCAGTTCCTACGGGGGCGCGGAGACCCAGTACTTC
CDR3 protein: CASSSYGGAETQYF
clone size: -
CDR3 length: 14
J gene: TRBJ2-5
V gene: TRBV12-3/TRBV12-4
D gene: -

CDR3 DNA: TGTGCCAGCAGCCAAGAAGACCCCGCGGACTATGGCTACACCTTC
CDR3 protein: CASSQEDPADYGYTF
clone size: -
CDR3 length: 15
J gene: TRBJ1-2
V gene: TRBV4-1
D gene: -

CDR3 DNA: TGTGCCAGCAGCCCCGGGACCAACCATGGCTACACCTTC
CDR3 protein: CASSPGTNHGYTF
clone size: -
CDR3 length: 13
J gene: TRBJ1-2
V gene: TRBV5-6
D gene: -

CDR3 DNA: TGTGCCAGTCCTCCCCGGATCGGTGGCAGGGGAAATTCACCCCTCCACTTT
CDR3 protein: CASPPRIGGRGNSPLHF
clone size: few
CDR3 length: 17
J gene: TRBJ1-6
V gene: TRBV19
D gene: -

CDR3 DNA: TGTGCCAGCAGCGTAGACGCAGGAGACTACGAGCAGTACTTC
CDR3 protein: CASSVDAGDYEQYF
clone size: few
CDR3 length: 14
J gene: TRBJ2-7
V gene: TRBV9
D gene: -

CDR3 DNA: TGTGCCTGGAACGAGGTTACCTACAATGAGCAGTTCTTC
CDR3 protein: CAWNEVTYNEQFF
clone size: -
CDR3 length: 13
J gene: TRBJ2-1
V gene: TRBV30
D gene: -

CDR3 DNA: TGTGCCAGCAGTGCCCCCGGGGGACTCAATCAGCCCCAGCATTTT
CDR3 protein: CASSAPGGLNQPQHF
clone size: -
CDR3 length: 15
J gene: TRBJ1-5
V gene: TRBV12-3/TRBV12-4
D gene: -